Shown below are 2 T cell receptor beta chains from a single sample sequenced in a study of early T cells in non-severe SARS-CoV-2 infection. A single record per CDR3 protein comes from TCRdb applying MiXCR to the 5' RACE reads. The repertoire holds under 70,000 distinct CDR3 sequences, with around 10% as singletons. Sequenced sample: whole blood. These receptors were collected from an adult who was a healthcare worker with PCR-confirmed SARS-CoV-2 infection or an uninfected control (not recorded which).

This clonotype was detected only a few times. V is TRBV20-1 and J is TRBJ2-7; D possibly corresponds to TRBD1 (5 bases). Trimming cost V 0 bases and J 5 bases, with 14 bases left between them. This CDR3 region has 14 residues. The V gene's germline CDR1 is DFQATT and CDR2 SNEGSKA (reference sequence). The CDR3 loop is CSAREAGKSHEQYF. DNA of the CDR3: TGCAGTGCTAGAGAGGCAGGGAAGAGTCACGAGCAGTACTTC.

This clonotype showed up just a few times. This chain links TRBV6-2 or TRBV6-3 with TRBJ1-2, with D unresolved. V lost 0 bases to trimming and J lost 4 bases, with 0 bases between them. This CDR3 is built from 11 residues. The germline gives CDR1 MNHEY, CDR2 SVGEGT. The CDR3 sequence is CASSYSYGYTF. The DNA for the CDR3 is TGTGCCAGCAGTTACTCCTATGGCTACACCTTC.